This T cell receptor (beta chain) was captured in a study of blood T cell repertoires in COVID-19. Whole-study context: The samples span acute and convalescent COVID-19 from the United States, Italy and Spain. T cells, B-cell-depleted T cells, or PBMCs provided the cDNA or gDNA that served as material.

Germline values: CDR1 MNHNS, CDR2 SASEGT. Trimming removed 2 bases from V and 5 bases from J; junction bases left unmatched: 5. CDR3 size: 15 residues. Per the original methods: Researchers report that nucleated cell counts were estimated from reference gene primer amplification. Clones were sequenced by immunoSEQ multiplex PCR, and TCRdb holds only the in-frame ones, with some missing. V, J and clone size reflect that table, while D and trimming were determined from the DNA. The sample consists of 20,000 to 25,000 clones, approximately 90% of them appearing once. J is TRBJ2-1 and V is TRBV6-1, with 8 positions matching TRBD2. The clonotype comes from a human donor with active COVID-19. The donor label of this sample is uncertain. Material: peripheral blood. The CDR3 protein is CASSEPPTSDNEQFF. The CDR3 nucleotides are TGTGCCAGCAGTGAACCCCCGACTAGCGACAATGAGCAGTTCTTC.